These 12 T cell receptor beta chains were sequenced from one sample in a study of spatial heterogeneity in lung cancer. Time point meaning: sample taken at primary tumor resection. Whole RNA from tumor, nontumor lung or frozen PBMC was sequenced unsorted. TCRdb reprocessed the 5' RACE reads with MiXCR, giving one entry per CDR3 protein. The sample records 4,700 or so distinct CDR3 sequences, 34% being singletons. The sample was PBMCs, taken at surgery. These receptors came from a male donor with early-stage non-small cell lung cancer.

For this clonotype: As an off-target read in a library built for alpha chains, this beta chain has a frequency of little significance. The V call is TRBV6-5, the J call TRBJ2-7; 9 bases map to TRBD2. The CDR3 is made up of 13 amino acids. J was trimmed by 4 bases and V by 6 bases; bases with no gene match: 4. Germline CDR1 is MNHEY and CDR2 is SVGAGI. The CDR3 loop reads CASRRTSDYEQYF. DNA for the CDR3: TGTGCCAGCAGAAGGACTAGCGATTACGAGCAGTACTTC.

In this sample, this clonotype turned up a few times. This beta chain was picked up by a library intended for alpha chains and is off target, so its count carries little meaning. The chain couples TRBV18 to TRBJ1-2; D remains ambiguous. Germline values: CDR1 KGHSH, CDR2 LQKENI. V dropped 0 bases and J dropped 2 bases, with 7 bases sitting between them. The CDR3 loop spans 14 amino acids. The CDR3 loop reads CASSPPAQNYGYTF. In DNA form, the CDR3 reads TGTGCCAGCTCACCACCGGCGCAGAACTATGGCTACACCTTC.

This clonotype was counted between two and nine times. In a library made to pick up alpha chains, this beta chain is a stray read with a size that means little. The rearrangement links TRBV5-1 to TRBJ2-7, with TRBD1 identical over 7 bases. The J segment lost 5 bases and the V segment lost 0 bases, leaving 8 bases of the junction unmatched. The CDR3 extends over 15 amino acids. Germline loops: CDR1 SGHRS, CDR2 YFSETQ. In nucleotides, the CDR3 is TGCGCCAGCAGCTTGGACAGGGGAGTGACCAACGAGCAGTACTTC. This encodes CASSLDRGVTNEQYF.

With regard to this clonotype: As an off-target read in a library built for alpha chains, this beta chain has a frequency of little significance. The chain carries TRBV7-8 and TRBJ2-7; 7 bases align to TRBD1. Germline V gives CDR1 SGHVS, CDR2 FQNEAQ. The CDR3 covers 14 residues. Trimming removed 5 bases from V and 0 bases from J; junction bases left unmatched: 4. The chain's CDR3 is CASSHWDSSYEQYF. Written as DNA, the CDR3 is TGTGCCAGCAGCCACTGGGACAGCTCCTACGAGCAGTACTTC.

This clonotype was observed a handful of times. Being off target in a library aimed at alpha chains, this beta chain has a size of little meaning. The CDR3 here is CASHNNVGEQYF. The CDR3 nucleotides are TGTGCCTCCCATAACAACGTAGGGGAGCAGTACTTC. This sequence joins TRBV28 and TRBJ2-7, with D unresolved. The CDR3 is 12 residues long. With 11 bases removed from V and 7 bases from J, the gap between germline ends came to 18 bases. Germline V lookup: CDR1 MDHEN, CDR2 SYDVKM. The variable domain in full, completed from reference TRBV28 and TRBJ2-7, reads DVKVTQSSRYLVKRTGEKVFLECVQDMDHENMFWYRQDPGLGLRLIYFSYDVKMKEKGDIPEGYSVSREKKERFSLILESASTNQTSMYLCASHNNVGEQYFGPGTRLTVT.

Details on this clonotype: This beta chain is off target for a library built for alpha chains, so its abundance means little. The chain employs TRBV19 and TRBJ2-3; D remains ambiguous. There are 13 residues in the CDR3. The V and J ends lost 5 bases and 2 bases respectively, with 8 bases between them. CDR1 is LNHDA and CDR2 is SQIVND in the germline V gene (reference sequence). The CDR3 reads CASSLRNTDTQYF. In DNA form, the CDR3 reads TGTGCCAGTAGTCTACGGAACACAGATACGCAGTATTTT.

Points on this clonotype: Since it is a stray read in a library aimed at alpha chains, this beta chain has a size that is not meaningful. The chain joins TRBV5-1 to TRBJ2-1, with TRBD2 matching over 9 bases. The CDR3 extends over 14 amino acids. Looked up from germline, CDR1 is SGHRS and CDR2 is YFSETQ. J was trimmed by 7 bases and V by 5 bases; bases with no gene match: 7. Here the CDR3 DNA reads TGCGCCAGCAGGAGTAGCGGGAGTCAGAATGAGCAGTTCTTC. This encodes CASRSSGSQNEQFF.

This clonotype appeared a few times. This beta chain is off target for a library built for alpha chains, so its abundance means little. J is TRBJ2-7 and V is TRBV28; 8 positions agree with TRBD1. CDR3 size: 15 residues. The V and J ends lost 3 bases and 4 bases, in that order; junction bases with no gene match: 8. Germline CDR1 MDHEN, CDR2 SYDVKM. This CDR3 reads CASSFSTGDQYEQYF. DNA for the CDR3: TGTGCCAGCAGTTTCTCGACAGGGGACCAATACGAGCAGTACTTC. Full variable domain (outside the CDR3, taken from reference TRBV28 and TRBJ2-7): DVKVTQSSRYLVKRTGEKVFLECVQDMDHENMFWYRQDPGLGLRLIYFSYDVKMKEKGDIPEGYSVSREKKERFSLILESASTNQTSMYLCASSFSTGDQYEQYFGPGTRLTVT.

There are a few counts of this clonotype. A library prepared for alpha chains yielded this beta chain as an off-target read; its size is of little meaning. The CDR3 loop is CASTSRDSPYEQYF. The CDR3 DNA sequence: TGTGCCAGTACGTCGCGCGACAGTCCCTACGAGCAGTACTTC. The chain combines TRBV19 with TRBJ2-7; the D gene is possibly TRBD1 (5 bases). This CDR3 spans 14 amino acids. With 7 bases removed from V and 2 bases from J, the gap between germline ends came to 15 bases. Germline loops: CDR1 LNHDA, CDR2 SQIVND (reference sequence).

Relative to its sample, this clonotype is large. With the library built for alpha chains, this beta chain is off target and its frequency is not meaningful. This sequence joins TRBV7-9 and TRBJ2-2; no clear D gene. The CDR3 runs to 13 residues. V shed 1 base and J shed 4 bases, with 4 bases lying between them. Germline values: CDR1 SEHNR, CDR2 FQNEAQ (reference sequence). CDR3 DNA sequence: TGTGCCAGCAGCTTAGTCCCCACCGGGGAGCTGTTTTTT. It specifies CASSLVPTGELFF.

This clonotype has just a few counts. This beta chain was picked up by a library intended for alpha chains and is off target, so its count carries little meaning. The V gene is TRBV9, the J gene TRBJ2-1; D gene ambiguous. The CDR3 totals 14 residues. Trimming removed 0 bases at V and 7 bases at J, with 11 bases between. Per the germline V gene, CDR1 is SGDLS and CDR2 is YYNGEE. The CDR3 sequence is CASSVVAGSNEQFF. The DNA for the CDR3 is TGTGCCAGCAGCGTAGTCGCAGGATCGAATGAGCAGTTCTTC.

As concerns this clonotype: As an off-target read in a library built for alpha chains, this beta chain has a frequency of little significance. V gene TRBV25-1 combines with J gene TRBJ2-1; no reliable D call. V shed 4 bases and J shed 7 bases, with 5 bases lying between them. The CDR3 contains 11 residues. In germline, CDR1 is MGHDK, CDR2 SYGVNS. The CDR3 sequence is CASSALNEQFF. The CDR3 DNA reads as TGTGCCAGCAGTGCCTTAAATGAGCAGTTCTTC.